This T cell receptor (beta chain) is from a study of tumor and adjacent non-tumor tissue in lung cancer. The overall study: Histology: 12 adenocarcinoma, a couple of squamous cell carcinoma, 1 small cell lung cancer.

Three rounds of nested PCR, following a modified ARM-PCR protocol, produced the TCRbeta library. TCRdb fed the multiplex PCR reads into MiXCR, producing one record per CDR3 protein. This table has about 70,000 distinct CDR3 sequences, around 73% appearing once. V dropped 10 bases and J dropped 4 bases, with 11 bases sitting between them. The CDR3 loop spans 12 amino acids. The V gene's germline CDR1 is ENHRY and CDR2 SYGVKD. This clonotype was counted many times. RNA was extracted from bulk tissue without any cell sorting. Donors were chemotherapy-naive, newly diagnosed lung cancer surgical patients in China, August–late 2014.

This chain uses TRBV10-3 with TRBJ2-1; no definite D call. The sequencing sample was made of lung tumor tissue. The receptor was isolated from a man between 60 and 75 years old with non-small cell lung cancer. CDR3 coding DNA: TGTGCCACCCACGACACTTACAATGAGCAGTTCTTC. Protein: CATHDTYNEQFF.